This T cell receptor (beta chain) was sequenced for a study of immune cell composition in non-small cell lung cancer. The CDR3 covers 13 residues. Between the trimmed V and J ends, which lost 10 bases and 3 bases, there was a span of 12 bases. Germline V gene data show CDR1 as LNHDA and CDR2 as SQIVND (reference sequence). Assay used: immunoSEQ multiplex PCR; TCRdb lists only in-frame clones, some missing. The sample comprises about 3,100 clones, around three quarters of which are singletons, and around a quarter rests with the top ten. Normal lung sampling was at least 3 cm from the tumour, as distant as possible.

This receptor was taken from a human donor with non-small cell lung cancer. Sequencing was done on a sample of non-adjacent lung tissue. The chain has TRBV19 and TRBJ2-2; weak D call: TRBD1 (5 bases). CDR3 in amino acids: CATVGPYTGELFF. The CDR3 DNA is TGTGCCACCGTGGGGCCTTACACCGGGGAGCTGTTTTTT. Full variable domain (rest looked up from reference TRBV19 and TRBJ2-2): DGGITQSPKYLFRKEGQNVTLSCEQNLNHDAMYWYRQDPGQGLRLIYYSQIVNDFQKGDIAEGYSVSREKKESFPLTVTSAQKNPTAFYLCATVGPYTGELFFGEGSRLTVL.